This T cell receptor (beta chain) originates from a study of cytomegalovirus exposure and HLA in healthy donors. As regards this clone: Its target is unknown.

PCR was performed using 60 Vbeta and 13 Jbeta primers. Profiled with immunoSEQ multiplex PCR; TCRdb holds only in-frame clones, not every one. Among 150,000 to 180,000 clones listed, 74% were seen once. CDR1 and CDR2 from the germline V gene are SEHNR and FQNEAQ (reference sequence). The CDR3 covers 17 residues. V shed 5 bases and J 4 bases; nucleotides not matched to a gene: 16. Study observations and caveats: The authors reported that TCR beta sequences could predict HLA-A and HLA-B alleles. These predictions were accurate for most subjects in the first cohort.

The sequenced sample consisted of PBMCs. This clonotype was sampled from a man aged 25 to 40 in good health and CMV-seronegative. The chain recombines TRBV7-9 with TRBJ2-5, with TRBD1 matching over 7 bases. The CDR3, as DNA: TGTGCCAGCAGCCGTCTCGACAGGGTCGGGGTGGGAGAGACCCAGTACTTC. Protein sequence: CASSRLDRVGVGETQYF.